This is a list of T cell receptor beta chains from one sample in a study of blood T cell repertoires in COVID-19. TCRdb keeps only in-frame clones here, not all; method: immunoSEQ multiplex PCR. The profile covers a few hundred thousand clones, with roughly 90% appearing a single time and 0.95% to 1.5% taken by the ten largest. Sequencing was done on a sample of peripheral blood. The receptor source for this set is a man in his forties with acute or convalescent COVID-19. Each CDR3 is given with its conserved first and last residue. D genes are given only for firm matches. Some rows have no size entry. The others give once, few or many, or a class for an expanded clone.

size	length	V	J	D	DNA	CDR3
.	14	TRBV28	TRBJ1-4	TRBD1	TGTGCCAGCGCTACACAGGGGAATAATGAAAAACTGTTTTTT	CASATQGNNEKLFF
.	15	TRBV2	TRBJ1-3	.	TGTGCCAGCAGTCCCGAATGGTCAGCTGGAAACACCATATATTTT	CASSPEWSAGNTIYF
.	15	TRBV18	TRBJ2-5	.	TGTGCCAGCTCACAAGGCGGGACAGTCCTTGAGACCCAGTACTTC	CASSQGGTVLETQYF
.	14	TRBV7-9	TRBJ2-5	TRBD1	TGTGCCAGCAGCTTCAACAGGGGGCAAGAGACCCAGTACTTC	CASSFNRGQETQYF
.	13	TRBV19	TRBJ1-2	.	TGTGCCAGTAGCCGGAATCGAGGGTATGGCTACACCTTC	CASSRNRGYGYTF
.	16	TRBV5-1	TRBJ2-2	TRBD2	TGCGCCAGCAGCCCAAAGACTAGCGGGACATACGGGGAGCTGTTTTTT	CASSPKTSGTYGELFF
.	16	TRBV7-8	TRBJ2-3	.	TGTGCCAGCAGCTCCTCCGCAGGGCGTGGTTGGGGTACGCAGTATTTT	CASSSSAGRGWGTQYF
.	14	TRBV12-5	TRBJ1-3	.	TGTGCTAGTGGTTTCGGCCAGGGAGGAAACACCATATATTTT	CASGFGQGGNTIYF
.	14	TRBV5-1	TRBJ1-2	.	TGCGCCAGCAGCCCCGGATTGGGGGCGGATGGCTACACCTTC	CASSPGLGADGYTF
few	16	TRBV5-4	TRBJ1-2	TRBD1	TGTGCCAGCAGCTCCGGGACAGGGGCCGCGTGGTATGGCTACACCTTC	CASSSGTGAAWYGYTF
.	12	TRBV2	TRBJ2-2	.	TGTGCCAGCAAAAAGCTTACCGGGGAGCTGTTTTTT	CASKKLTGELFF
.	17	TRBV10-1	TRBJ2-7	.	TGCGCCAGCAGTGAATTCCCTGGGCAGCGGTACTCCTACGAGCAGTACTTC	CASSEFPGQRYSYEQYF
.	13	TRBV7-7	TRBJ1-5	.	TGTGCTAGCAGCTTGGAGGTTAATCAGCCCCAGCATTTT	CASSLEVNQPQHF
.	13	TRBV28	TRBJ1-1	.	TGTGCCAGCAGAACAGGGTCTTACACTGAAGCTTTCTTT	CASRTGSYTEAFF
.	13	TRBV6-5	TRBJ1-6	.	TGTGCCATCACGGAGGCCGTCGGGTCACCCCTCCACTTT	CAITEAVGSPLHF
.	14	TRBV28	TRBJ2-7	.	TGTGCCACCACGCTGGGCAGGACAAACTACGAGCAGTACTTC	CATTLGRTNYEQYF
.	14	TRBV27	TRBJ2-7	TRBD2	TGTGCCAGCAGTTTAGGTAGCGGGATGGACGAGCAGTACTTC	CASSLGSGMDEQYF
.	14	TRBV27	TRBJ1-5	.	TGTGCCAGCAGTTTAATCCTAGGCGTTCAGCCCCAGCATTTT	CASSLILGVQPQHF
.	16	TRBV5-1	TRBJ1-6	TRBD1	TGCGCCAGCAGCTTGGCCGGGACAGGGTACAATTCACCCCTCCACTTT	CASSLAGTGYNSPLHF
.	18	TRBV24-1	TRBJ2-3	TRBD1	TGTGCCACCAGCCCTCTCGGGACAGGCGTCACTAGCACAGATACGCAGTATTTT	CATSPLGTGVTSTDTQYF
.	15	TRBV12-5	TRBJ2-2	TRBD2	TGTGCTAGTGGAAGGGGACTAGCTTCGACCGGGGAGCTGTTTTTT	CASGRGLASTGELFF
.	13	TRBV6-5	TRBJ2-7	TRBD1	TGTGCCAGCAGCTTCGGGCCTAACAGGGGGCAGTACTTC	CASSFGPNRGQYF
once	15	TRBV25-1	TRBJ1-3	.	TGTGCCAGCAGTGAATTGGCAGACTCTGGAAACACCATATATTTT	CASSELADSGNTIYF
.	17	TRBV28	TRBJ2-4	TRBD2	TGTGCCAGCAGTTCCCTCGGGCTAGCGGTAACCAAAAACATTCAGTACTTC	CASSSLGLAVTKNIQYF
.	15	TRBV10-1	TRBJ1-5	TRBD1	TGCGCCAGCAGCGGAGGGGGACAGGGCAATCAGCCCCAGCATTTT	CASSGGGQGNQPQHF
.	15	TRBV4-1	TRBJ2-7	.	TGCGCCAGCAGCCACTCTGGGGGGAGCTCCTACGAGCAGTACTTC	CASSHSGGSSYEQYF
.	15	TRBV5-4	TRBJ2-1	.	TGTGCCAGCAGTCCTCCGGCAGGGCGGAGCAATGAGCAGTTCTTC	CASSPPAGRSNEQFF